This T cell receptor beta chain was retrieved from a study of cytomegalovirus exposure and HLA in healthy donors. On the study more broadly: An earlier analysis identified approximately 110 million unique TCR beta sequences in 170 million or so T cells.

Both 60 Vbeta primers and 13 Jbeta primers went into the PCR. Sequencing used immunoSEQ multiplex PCR; TCRdb keeps in-frame clones, though not all of them. The profile shows fewer than 200,000 clones, about four fifths of them singletons. Study-wide findings and caveats: Productive rates of about 87% or about 30% were seen for most TCR beta V segments in an earlier analysis. Specific recognition of CMV antigens was confirmed in vitro for a few chains (all CMV-associated). In a later analysis, HLA-associated beta chains showed higher expansion and lower generation probabilities than comparable chains.

In regard to this clone: Its antigen is still unknown.

Sequenced material: PBMCs. The origin of this receptor is a woman under 30 in good health and CMV-seropositive.

The DNA for the CDR3 is TGCGCCAGCAGCCAAGAAATTCAACGGTACAATGAGCAGTTCTTC. As protein: CASSQEIQRYNEQFF. The chain carries TRBV4-3 and TRBJ2-1, with D unresolved. Germline V gene lookup returns CDR1 LGHNA and CDR2 YSLEER. This CDR3 has 15 amino acids. V lost 0 bases, J lost 4 bases, and 10 bases lay in between.